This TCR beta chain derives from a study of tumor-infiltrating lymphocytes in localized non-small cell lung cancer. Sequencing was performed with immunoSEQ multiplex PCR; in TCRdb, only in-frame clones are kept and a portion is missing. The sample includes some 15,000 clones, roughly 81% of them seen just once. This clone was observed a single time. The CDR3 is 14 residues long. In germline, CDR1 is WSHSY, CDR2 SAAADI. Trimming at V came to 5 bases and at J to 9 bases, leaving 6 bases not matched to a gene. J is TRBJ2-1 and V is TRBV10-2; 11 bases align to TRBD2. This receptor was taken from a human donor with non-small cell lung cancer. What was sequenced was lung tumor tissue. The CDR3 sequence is CASSILAGGGEQFF. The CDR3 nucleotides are TGCGCCAGCAGTATCCTAGCGGGAGGAGGTGAGCAGTTCTTC.